The clone carrying this T cell receptor beta chain was recorded many times. An oligonucleotide containing a UMI was ligated to the 3' end of TCR cDNA. The data are from a study of naive and memory T cell subsets. Amplification of ligated cDNA took four PCR rounds with SP2 and nested alpha and beta constant primers. MiXCR, applied by TCRdb to the 5' RACE reads, yields one record per CDR3 protein. The sample consists of some 60,000 distinct CDR3 sequences, less than 10% of them appearing once. CDR1 SGHTA and CDR2 FQGNSA come from the germline V gene. The CDR3 runs to 14 residues. The ends were cut back, 7 bases at V and 0 bases at J, with 10 bases in the middle.

The genes are TRBV7-2 and TRBJ1-3, with D hard to call. The receptor's source is a female donor in good health. The CDR3 loop reads CASTSGFSGNTIYF. CDR3 in DNA: TGTGCCAGCACCTCGGGATTCTCTGGAAACACCATATATTTT.